These T cell receptor beta chains were read from a single sample in a study of T cells in Graves' hyperthyroidism and ophthalmopathy. MiXCR, applied by TCRdb to the multiplex PCR reads, yields one record per CDR3 protein. This table holds about 410,000 distinct CDR3 sequences, about 14% found once. Sequencing was carried out using blood. The receptors were gathered from a woman in her 30s with Graves' ophthalmopathy. Both conserved end residues are part of each CDR3. Each record gives: D gene, V gene, CDR3 length, J gene, clone size, CDR3 protein. D genes are given only for firm matches. The size entry is marked missing in some rows and otherwise reads once, few, many or a size class.

D: TRBD2
V: TRBV3-1
length: 16
J: TRBJ2-3
size: .
CDR3: CASSQPGTSGEDTQYF

D: .
V: TRBV28
length: 16
J: TRBJ2-7
size: many
CDR3: CASSLTGTGTLHEQYF

D: .
V: TRBV9
length: 15
J: TRBJ2-1
size: many
CDR3: CASSVAKSSYNEQFF

D: TRBD1
V: TRBV24-1
length: 16
J: TRBJ2-2
size: many
CDR3: CATSGTDRGNTGELFF

D: .
V: TRBV3-1
length: 15
J: TRBJ2-1
size: many
CDR3: CASSKALLVYNEQFF

D: TRBD2
V: TRBV20-1
length: 18
J: TRBJ2-1
size: many
CDR3: CSARDPHLGLAAYNEQFF

D: .
V: TRBV13
length: 14
J: TRBJ2-7
size: many
CDR3: CASTQSRVSYEQYF

D: .
V: TRBV6-1
length: 15
J: TRBJ1-2
size: .
CDR3: CASAFLRTSYYGYTF

D: .
V: TRBV2
length: 15
J: TRBJ1-5
size: many
CDR3: CASSREVSGNQPQHF

D: TRBD2
V: TRBV20-1
length: 16
J: TRBJ2-3
size: .
CDR3: CSARVASGGFTDTQYF

D: TRBD1
V: TRBV19
length: 17
J: TRBJ2-7
size: once
CDR3: CASSPRTGKKIAYEQYF

D: .
V: TRBV6-2/TRBV6-3
length: 18
J: TRBJ2-1
size: many
CDR3: CASSYRLFPLGGYNEQFF

D: TRBD1
V: TRBV24-1
length: 13
J: TRBJ2-7
size: .
CDR3: CATGEDRGYEQYF

D: TRBD1
V: TRBV2
length: 16
J: TRBJ1-1
size: .
CDR3: CASSPGTGAGVTEAFF

D: .
V: TRBV2
length: 11
J: TRBJ1-1
size: many
CDR3: CASTSGTEAFF

D: .
V: TRBV11-3
length: 14
J: TRBJ2-1
size: many
CDR3: CASSLELAYNEQFF

D: .
V: TRBV7-8
length: 16
J: TRBJ1-5
size: .
CDR3: CASSLEPVYSNQPQHF

D: .
V: TRBV3-1
length: 15
J: TRBJ1-5
size: many
CDR3: CASSQEQGRNQPQHF

D: .
V: TRBV29-1
length: 11
J: TRBJ1-1
size: many
CDR3: CSVEFPTEAFF

D: .
V: TRBV10-3
length: 13
J: TRBJ2-5
size: .
CDR3: CAISRDLTETQYF

D: .
V: TRBV12-3/TRBV12-4
length: 15
J: TRBJ2-3
size: many
CDR3: CASTPRIDVQGTQYF

D: TRBD2
V: TRBV5-1
length: 16
J: TRBJ2-3
size: many
CDR3: CASRWGLAGSRDTQYF

D: .
V: TRBV19
length: 12
J: TRBJ1-4
size: .
CDR3: CASKRLNEKLLF

D: .
V: TRBV27
length: 13
J: TRBJ1-5
size: few
CDR3: CASSKVPNQPQHF

D: TRBD1
V: TRBV7-6
length: 15
J: TRBJ2-3
size: .
CDR3: CASSPTGVGTDTQYF

D: .
V: TRBV28
length: 13
J: TRBJ2-7
size: many
CDR3: CASSRLVLYEQYF

D: .
V: TRBV4-1
length: 11
J: TRBJ2-5
size: .
CDR3: CASSQDWTQYF

D: .
V: TRBV6-1
length: 13
J: TRBJ1-2
size: many
CDR3: CASTPAIWGGYTF

D: .
V: TRBV12-3/TRBV12-4
length: 14
J: TRBJ2-5
size: many
CDR3: CASSLPGEQETQYF

D: .
V: TRBV5-5
length: 15
J: TRBJ2-5
size: many
CDR3: CASRQIAAKQETRYF

D: TRBD1
V: TRBV28
length: 16
J: TRBJ2-1
size: few
CDR3: CASSLGQGARSNEQFF

D: TRBD2
V: TRBV6-1
length: 14
J: TRBJ2-3
size: few
CDR3: CASSEGLAGATQYF

D: TRBD1
V: TRBV28
length: 17
J: TRBJ2-7
size: many
CDR3: CASSKTGWTDSSYEQYF

D: .
V: TRBV11-2
length: 13
J: TRBJ1-1
size: many
CDR3: CASSFQENTEAFF

D: TRBD1
V: TRBV20-1
length: 14
J: TRBJ2-2
size: many
CDR3: CSARVGTATGELFF

D: .
V: TRBV15
length: 14
J: TRBJ1-6
size: few
CDR3: CATSRVGGDSPLHF

D: .
V: TRBV20-1
length: 14
J: TRBJ1-6
size: few
CDR3: CSAIDSSYNSPLHF

D: .
V: TRBV6-1
length: 13
J: TRBJ2-1
size: .
CDR3: CASLPAESNEQFF

D: .
V: TRBV3-1
length: 16
J: TRBJ2-3
size: many
CDR3: CASSQGVARDADTQYF

D: TRBD2
V: TRBV5-6
length: 15
J: TRBJ2-1
size: .
CDR3: CASSLVGGGNNEQFF

D: .
V: TRBV28
length: 15
J: TRBJ1-2
size: many
CDR3: CASRAQGGAGRGYTF

D: .
V: TRBV28
length: 14
J: TRBJ2-7
size: many
CDR3: CASSPAAVGYEQYF

D: .
V: TRBV6-1
length: 12
J: TRBJ1-1
size: many
CDR3: CASRVRNTEAFF

D: TRBD2
V: TRBV30
length: 17
J: TRBJ2-3
size: .
CDR3: CAWSDGPWGGIPDTQYF

D: .
V: TRBV7-8
length: 15
J: TRBJ2-1
size: many
CDR3: CASSLIQSSYNEQFF

D: TRBD2
V: TRBV20-1
length: 13
J: TRBJ2-1
size: many
CDR3: CSAPAGGENEQFF

D: TRBD1
V: TRBV5-1
length: 16
J: TRBJ2-1
size: many
CDR3: CASSLIPGQGAGEQFF

D: TRBD1
V: TRBV30
length: 13
J: TRBJ1-4
size: many
CDR3: CAWMGQFNEKLFF

D: TRBD2
V: TRBV16
length: 16
J: TRBJ2-7
size: .
CDR3: CASSPLSGGPQSEQYF

D: .
V: TRBV6-1
length: 14
J: TRBJ1-5
size: many
CDR3: CASWGTISNQPQHF

D: .
V: TRBV2
length: 15
J: TRBJ2-2
size: many
CDR3: CASSEFRRSTGELFF

D: .
V: TRBV7-9
length: 15
J: TRBJ1-4
size: many
CDR3: CASSLGRTANEKLFF

D: .
V: TRBV27
length: 14
J: TRBJ1-2
size: .
CDR3: CASSFSLSANGYTF